These 7 T cell receptor beta chains were all obtained from the same sample, sequenced in a study of OX40 agonist ivuxolimab in advanced cancers. The repertoire was sequenced with immunoSEQ multiplex PCR; TCRdb's copy has only in-frame clones and lacks some. The repertoire holds 40,000 to 50,000 clones, with more than 70% as singletons. The sequencing here drew on CD4+ or CD8+ T cells sorted from blood, taken in a trial of the OX40 agonist ivuxolimab. All receptors derive from an adult with an advanced solid tumor such as melanoma, head and neck, liver or kidney cancer.

The rearrangement joins TRBV2 to TRBJ2-3; no clear D gene. The V and J ends lost 3 bases and 1 base respectively, with 8 bases between them. The CDR3 contains 14 residues. Looked up from germline, CDR1 is SNHLY and CDR2 is FYNNEI. CDR3 bases: TGTGCCAGCAGTGAGGTGCGCGGCACAGATACGCAGTATTTT. It codes for CASSEVRGTDTQYF.

The chain recombines TRBV5-1 with TRBJ2-3; possible D gene TRBD2, 5 bases. Per germline, CDR1 SGHRS and CDR2 YFSETQ. V was trimmed by 5 bases and J by 4 bases, leaving 11 bases between them. This CDR3 has 13 amino acids. DNA for the CDR3: TGCGCCAGCAGGTCGGGATTTCCAGATACGCAGTATTTT. Translated: CASRSGFPDTQYF.

The J gene is TRBJ2-2, the V gene TRBV7-3, with unresolved D. The germline gives CDR1 SGHTA, CDR2 FQGTGA. V lost 4 bases to trimming and J lost 0 bases, with 3 bases between them. The CDR3 is 13 residues long. Written as DNA, the CDR3 is TGTGCCAGCAGCTCTCCGAACACCGGGGAGCTGTTTTTT. Protein sequence: CASSSPNTGELFF.

The chain links TRBV11-2 to TRBJ2-3; the D gene could be TRBD1 or TRBD2 (5 bases each). The CDR3 contains 15 residues. CDR1 is SGHAT and CDR2 is FQNNGV in the germline V gene. The V end was cut by 1 base, the J end by 3 bases, with 11 bases between. The DNA for the CDR3 is TGTGCCAGCAGCTTAGGGGGACCTGGGACAGATACGCAGTATTTT. It yields the protein CASSLGGPGTDTQYF.

V and J are TRBV11-1 and TRBJ2-2; D not certain. This CDR3 spans 14 amino acids. Germline V CDR1 and CDR2: SGHAT, FQDESV (reference sequence). Trimming cost V 6 bases and J 5 bases, with 13 bases left between them. CDR3 sequence: CASSPQEFTGELFF. In DNA, the CDR3 is TGTGCCAGCAGTCCGCAGGAATTTACCGGGGAGCTGTTTTTT.

The chain uses TRBV21-1 and TRBJ2-3; the table's TRBD2 call for D was not verified on the DNA. TRBV21-1 is annotated as a pseudogene. The CDR3 has 17 residues. CDR3 in DNA: TGTGCCAGCTTACTTAACCAGCCTACTAGGACGGCAGATACGCAGTATTTT. Its translation is CASLLNQPTRTADTQYF.

V and J are TRBV29-1 and TRBJ2-7; D possibly matches TRBD1 or TRBD2 (5 bases each). The germline V and J ends were trimmed by 4 bases and 6 bases, with 19 bases remaining between them. Germline V lookup: CDR1 SQVTM, CDR2 ANQGSEA. This CDR3 has 14 residues. The CDR3 loop is CSVARSAGAGEQYF. The CDR3 DNA reads as TGCAGCGTTGCACGCAGCGCCGGGGCCGGCGAGCAGTACTTC.